These 21 T cell receptor beta chains were all obtained from the same sample, sequenced in a study of shared clonotypes between healthy human individuals. The method was immunoSEQ multiplex PCR; TCRdb's version includes in-frame clones alone and lacks a portion of them. The sample carries fewer than 600,000 clones, approximately 80% recorded once. Sequencing was done on a sample of PBMCs. These receptors originate from a woman aged 40 to 50 in good health. Some clones in this sample may be carry-over from other donors' samples.

The V call is TRBV7-2, the J call TRBJ1-5, with D possibly matching TRBD1 (5 bases). This CDR3 region has 14 residues. The V gene lost 6 bases and the J gene lost 3 bases, with 12 bases spanning the gap. The germline V gene encodes CDR1 SGHTA and CDR2 FQGNSA. CDR3 in DNA: TGTGCCAGCAGTAGGGACGGACTCAATCAGCCCCAGCATTTT. This sequence encodes CASSRDGLNQPQHF. The full variable domain, its missing parts supplied by reference TRBV7-2 and TRBJ1-5, is GAGVSQSPSNKVTEKGKDVELRCDPISGHTALYWYRQSLGQGLEFLIYFQGNSAPDKSGLPSDRFSAERTGGSVSTLTIQRTQQEDSAVYLCASSRDGLNQPQHFGDGTRLSIL.

This chain uses TRBV11-2 with TRBJ2-5; 12 bases align to TRBD2. CDR3 length: 16 amino acids. CDR1 and CDR2 (germline): SGHAT, FQNNGV. The V and J ends lost 3 bases and 4 bases, in that order; junction bases with no gene match: 6. CDR3 in amino acids: CASSLASGRAGETQYF. DNA for the CDR3: TGTGCCAGCAGCTTGGCTAGCGGGAGGGCGGGAGAGACCCAGTACTTC.

As to this clone: This likely came from a read error, as a far larger clone is one base away. The rearrangement links TRBV30 to TRBJ2-3; possible D gene TRBD2, 5 bases. This CDR3 contains 15 residues. The germline V gene encodes CDR1 GTSNPN and CDR2 SVGIG (reference sequence). The CDR3 loop reads CVWSQETGGTDTQYF. The DNA for the CDR3 is TGTGTCTGGAGTCAGGAAACCGGGGGCACAGATACGCAGTATTTT.

The chain is built from TRBV9 and TRBJ2-5; D unresolved. CDR3 size: 13 residues. Germline lookup yields CDR1 SGDLS and CDR2 YYNGEE. V lost 1 base, J lost 2 bases, and 6 bases lay in between. The CDR3 here is CASSVNPQETQYF. CDR3 DNA: TGTGCCAGCAGCGTAAATCCTCAAGAGACCCAGTACTTC. Full variable domain (rest looked up from reference TRBV9 and TRBJ2-5): DSGVTQTPKHLITATGQRVTLRCSPRSGDLSVYWYQQSLDQGLQFLIQYYNGEERAKGNILERFSAQQFPDLHSELNLSSLELGDSALYFCASSVNPQETQYFGPGTRLLVL.

The chain couples TRBV9 to TRBJ2-3; D gene uncertain. Trimming removed 4 bases at V and 8 bases at J, with 14 bases between. The CDR3 length is 13 residues. Germline assignment: CDR1 SGDLS and CDR2 YYNGEE. In nucleotides, the CDR3 is TGTGCCAGCAGCCTCCGTTCTGGGGTTACGCAGTATTTT. Protein: CASSLRSGVTQYF.

The V call is TRBV18, the J call TRBJ2-3, with a weak D call TRBD2 (6 bases). The CDR3 totals 13 residues. The germline V gene encodes CDR1 KGHSH and CDR2 LQKENI. Trimming took off 2 bases at V and 3 bases at J, with 6 bases between the two ends. Here the CDR3 reads CASSPGRTDTQYF. CDR3 nucleotide sequence: TGTGCCAGCTCACCAGGGAGGACAGATACGCAGTATTTT.

The CDR3: CASIPGQGEYGYTF. For the CDR3, the DNA is TGTGCCAGTATTCCGGGACAGGGTGAATATGGCTACACCTTC. The genes are TRBV7-2 and TRBJ1-2; 9 nucleotides agree with TRBD1. From germline, CDR1 is SGHTA and CDR2 FQGNSA. The CDR3 spans 14 residues. Unmatched junction bases numbered 10, after V lost 9 bases and J lost 5 bases.

The V gene is TRBV11-2, the J gene TRBJ2-7; D gene uncertain. Trimming pared 6 bases from V and 12 bases from J, leaving 18 bases between. The CDR3 has 12 residues. Germline CDR1 is SGHAT and CDR2 is FQNNGV. The CDR3, as DNA: TGTGCCAGCAGGACCACCGGGCCCCTGAGGTACTTC. Its protein product is CASRTTGPLRYF.

CDR3 amino acids: CASSLAGGSSTDTQYF. For the CDR3, the DNA is TGCGCCAGCAGCTTGGCTGGGGGGTCTAGCACAGATACGCAGTATTTT. The chain uses TRBV5-1 and TRBJ2-3; possibly TRBD2 for D (6 bases). Germline CDR1 is SGHRS and CDR2 is YFSETQ. The CDR3 runs 16 residues. V lost 0 bases and J lost 0, with 11 bases in between.

Comments on this clone: Other DNA variants within this sample encode the same CDR3. In nucleotides, the CDR3 is TGTGCCAGCAGCGTCGGCCTCACAGATACGCAGTATTTT. This sequence encodes CASSVGLTDTQYF. This chain links TRBV9 with TRBJ2-3, with D uncertain. CDR1 SGDLS and CDR2 YYNGEE come from the germline V gene. The CDR3 spans 13 residues. Trimming cost V 2 bases and J 2 bases, with 6 bases left between them.

Only a few counts were recorded for this clone. V and J are TRBV4-2 and TRBJ1-4; perhaps TRBD1 as D (5 bases). This CDR3 comprises 15 residues. Looked up from germline, CDR1 is LGHNA and CDR2 is YNFKEQ. The V and J ends lost 0 bases and 8 bases respectively, with 13 bases between them. The CDR3 region is CASSQDRDLREKLFF. In DNA, the CDR3 is TGTGCCAGCAGCCAAGACAGGGACTTGAGAGAAAAACTGTTTTTT.

The V and J genes are TRBV29-1 and TRBJ2-5, with 9 positions matching TRBD2. This CDR3 is 14 amino acids long. Looked up from germline, CDR1 is SQVTM and CDR2 is ANQGSEA. V lost 7 bases to trimming and J lost 4 bases; unmatched junction nucleotides: 10. CDR3 coding DNA: TGCAGCGACGAGTGGCTAGCGGGAACAGAGACCCAGTACTTC. Amino acids: CSDEWLAGTETQYF.

This rearrangement joins TRBV28 to TRBJ1-4, with TRBD1 as a possible D gene (5 bases). Germline V gene data show CDR1 as MDHEN and CDR2 as SYDVKM. The CDR3 length is 14 residues. V lost 2 bases to trimming and J lost 8 bases, with 12 bases between them. DNA for the CDR3: TGTGCCAGCAGTTTACGAGGGGACGAGGAAAAACTGTTTTTT. As protein: CASSLRGDEEKLFF.

This clone occurred a few times. This chain connects TRBV6-1 to TRBJ1-2, with 9 bases aligning to TRBD1. The CDR3 length is 14 residues. J gave up 6 bases and V 3 bases, and 5 bases lay outside the gene matches. Germline values: CDR1 MNHNS, CDR2 SASEGT. The CDR3 DNA reads TGTGCCAGCAGTGACCGTGGGGACAGGGATGGCTACACCTTC. Protein product: CASSDRGDRDGYTF.

V usage is TRBV7-2 and J usage is TRBJ2-1; D not certain. Trimming stripped 4 bases from V and 9 bases from J, with 13 bases between. This CDR3 region has 13 residues. Germline V CDR1 and CDR2: SGHTA, FQGNSA. As DNA, the CDR3 is TGTGCCAGCAGCTACTATAACCGTGGTGAGCAGTTCTTC. Translation gives CASSYYNRGEQFF. The variable domain in full, completed from reference TRBV7-2 and TRBJ2-1, reads GAGVSQSPSNKVTEKGKDVELRCDPISGHTALYWYRQSLGQGLEFLIYFQGNSAPDKSGLPSDRFSAERTGGSVSTLTIQRTQQEDSAVYLCASSYYNRGEQFFGPGTRLTVL.

This chain's CDR3 is CASSEGTSGSSYEQYF. The CDR3 bases are TGTGCCAGCTCCGAAGGGACTAGCGGGAGTTCCTACGAGCAGTACTTC. The chain is built from TRBV18 and TRBJ2-7; 14 nucleotides line up with TRBD2. V was clipped by 6 bases and J by 1 base; unmatched bases: 5. This CDR3 is built from 16 residues. Germline values: CDR1 KGHSH, CDR2 LQKENI.

The chain's CDR3 is CASSLQESYGYTF. CDR3 in DNA: TGTGCCAGTAGCCTACAGGAGAGCTATGGCTACACCTTC. This chain connects TRBV19 to TRBJ1-2; D may be TRBD1 (5 bases). CDR3 length: 13 residues. Per germline, CDR1 LNHDA and CDR2 SQIVND (reference sequence). V dropped 6 bases and J dropped 4 bases, with 12 bases sitting between them.

This clone is labeled medium-sized. Additional DNA sequences in this sample encode the identical CDR3. The V and J genes are TRBV6-4 and TRBJ2-3; D not certain. This CDR3 has 13 amino acids. With 2 bases removed from V and 2 bases from J, the gap between germline ends came to 5 bases. Germline V gives CDR1 MRHNA, CDR2 SNTAGT. The CDR3 sequence: CASSDRATDTQYF. The CDR3 bases are TGTGCCAGCAGTGACAGGGCCACAGATACGCAGTATTTT.

The rearrangement links TRBV19 to TRBJ1-2; tentative D call: TRBD1 (6 bases). V was clipped by 8 bases and J by 6 bases, with 16 bases between them. The CDR3 is made up of 13 amino acids. Germline CDR1 reads LNHDA; CDR2 reads SQIVND (reference sequence). CDR3 nucleotides: TGTGCCAGTGGTAGCCGGGGGGCTGATGGCTACACCTTC. Translation gives CASGSRGADGYTF.

This clone was detected only a few times. The rearrangement uses TRBV20-1 and TRBJ2-7; D call uncertain. The CDR3 loop spans 11 amino acids. Per germline, CDR1 DFQATT and CDR2 SNEGSKA (reference sequence). Trimming took off 3 bases at V and 3 bases at J, with 6 bases between the two ends. CDR3: CSARDLYEQYF. The CDR3 DNA reads TGCAGTGCTAGGGACCTCTACGAGCAGTACTTC.

V and J are TRBV5-1 and TRBJ2-7; D perhaps matches TRBD1 (5 bases). CDR3 length: 14 amino acids. Germline assignment: CDR1 SGHRS and CDR2 YFSETQ. Trimming left V 7 bases short and J 0 bases short, with 14 bases between. The CDR3 is CASRQGTNSYEQYF. CDR3 DNA sequence: TGCGCCAGCCGGCAGGGCACGAACTCCTACGAGCAGTACTTC.